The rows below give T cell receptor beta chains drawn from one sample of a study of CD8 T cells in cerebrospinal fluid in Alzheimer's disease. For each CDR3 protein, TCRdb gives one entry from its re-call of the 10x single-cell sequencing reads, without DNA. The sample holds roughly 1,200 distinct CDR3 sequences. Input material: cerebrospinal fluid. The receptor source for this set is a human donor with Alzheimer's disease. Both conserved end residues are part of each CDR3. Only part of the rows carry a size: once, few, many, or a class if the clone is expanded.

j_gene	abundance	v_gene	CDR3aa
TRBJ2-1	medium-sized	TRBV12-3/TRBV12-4	CASSGRVMDEQFF
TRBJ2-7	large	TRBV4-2	CASSPTTGNYEQYF
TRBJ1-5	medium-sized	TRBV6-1	CASTQARNNQPQHF
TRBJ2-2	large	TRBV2	CASSGQGGTGELFF
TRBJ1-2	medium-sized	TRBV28	CASSLGQNYGYTF
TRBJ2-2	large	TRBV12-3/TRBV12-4	CASSLSGGELFF
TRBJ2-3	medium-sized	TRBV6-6	CASRGKGGRSTDTQYF
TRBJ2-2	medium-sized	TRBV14	CASSSSGGATGELFF
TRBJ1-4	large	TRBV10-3	CAISEVPPSGTAREKLFF
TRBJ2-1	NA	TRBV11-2	CASSFSGGGTNEQFF
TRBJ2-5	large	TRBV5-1	CASSTGLASETQYF
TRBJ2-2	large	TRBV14	CASSLYRSTGELFF
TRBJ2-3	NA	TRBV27	CASSLSSRWADTQYF
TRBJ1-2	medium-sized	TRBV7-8	CASSLAQGGYGYTF
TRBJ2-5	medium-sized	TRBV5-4	CASSEGRRVTLQETQYF
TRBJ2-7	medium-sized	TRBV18	CASSPDSYEQYF
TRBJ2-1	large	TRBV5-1	CASSLGLLGLNEQFF
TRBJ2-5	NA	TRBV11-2	CASSLLTSGSSRTQYF
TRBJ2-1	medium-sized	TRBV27	CASSPLPGEQFF
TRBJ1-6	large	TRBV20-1	CSASAGTDNSPLHF
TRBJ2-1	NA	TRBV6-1	CASTKEGGAVTKQFF
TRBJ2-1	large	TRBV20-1	CSASDRTLSPYNEQFF